A selection of T cell receptor beta chains follows, all from one sample in a study of T cell repertoires in cytomegalovirus infection. TCRdb re-called the reads with MiXCR, one entry per CDR3 protein. The sample records about 310,000 distinct CDR3 sequences, around 25% being singletons. Their cognate antigens are unknown. The starting material was cultured PBMCs, obtained from culture after CMV antigen stimulation. These receptors originate from a human donor in good health (CMV status not recorded). Some clones in this sample may be carry-over from other donors' samples. Both conserved end residues are part of each CDR3. Fields, in order: J gene, V gene, clone size, D gene, CDR3 protein, CDR3 DNA. D genes are given only for firm matches. Size is omitted from some rows. Given values are once, few, many or a class for expanded clones.

J: TRBJ2-3; V: TRBV20-1; size: NA; D: NA; CDR3: CSVRRAASTDTQYF; DNA: TGCAGTGTGCGGCGGGCCGCAAGCACAGATACGCAGTATTTT
J: TRBJ2-1; V: TRBV6-5; size: few; D: NA; CDR3: CASSDSGPINEQFF; DNA: TGTGCCAGCAGTGACTCGGGACCCATCAATGAGCAGTTCTTC
J: TRBJ1-1; V: TRBV10-3; size: few; D: NA; CDR3: CAISESTVEAFF; DNA: TGTGCCATCAGTGAGTCGACAGTAGAAGCTTTCTTT
J: TRBJ1-2; V: TRBV15; size: NA; D: TRBD1; CDR3: CATSRPGTGVNGYTF; DNA: TGTGCCACCAGCAGACCAGGGACAGGGGTTAATGGCTACACCTTC
J: TRBJ2-1; V: TRBV6-2/TRBV6-3; size: NA; D: TRBD1; CDR3: CASSPGIRTGATNEQFF; DNA: TGTGCCAGCAGTCCAGGGATTCGGACAGGGGCCACCAATGAGCAGTTCTTC
J: TRBJ2-4; V: TRBV5-5; size: NA; D: NA; CDR3: CASSQEGPGIQYF; DNA: TGTGCCAGCAGCCAAGAGGGACCCGGAATTCAGTACTTC
J: TRBJ2-1; V: TRBV7-8; size: many; D: TRBD2; CDR3: CASSLPAGGPKFHEQFF; DNA: TGTGCCAGCAGCCTGCCAGCGGGAGGGCCTAAGTTCCATGAGCAGTTCTTC
J: TRBJ1-5; V: TRBV28; size: NA; D: NA; CDR3: CASRPEVHGNQPQHF; DNA: TGTGCCAGCCGACCGGAGGTCCATGGCAATCAGCCCCAGCATTTT
J: TRBJ2-3; V: TRBV19; size: few; D: NA; CDR3: CASSIAPQDTQYF; DNA: TGTGCCAGTAGTATAGCCCCTCAGGATACGCAGTATTTT
J: TRBJ1-1; V: TRBV6-4; size: NA; D: NA; CDR3: CASRKGRGAENTEAFF; DNA: TGTGCCAGCAGAAAGGGCAGGGGCGCTGAGAACACTGAAGCTTTCTTT
J: TRBJ2-7; V: TRBV27; size: NA; D: NA; CDR3: CASSWAGKPSYEQYF; DNA: TGTGCCAGCAGCTGGGCAGGGAAACCCTCCTACGAGCAGTACTTC
J: TRBJ2-3; V: TRBV11-3; size: NA; D: NA; CDR3: CASNEGLGDTQYF; DNA: TGTGCCAGCAATGAGGGATTGGGAGATACGCAGTATTTT
J: TRBJ2-5; V: TRBV7-6; size: many; D: TRBD1; CDR3: CASSPQGAAMYQETQYF; DNA: TGTGCCAGCAGCCCACAGGGGGCCGCGATGTACCAAGAGACCCAGTACTTC
J: TRBJ2-1; V: TRBV28; size: NA; D: NA; CDR3: CASSLWGFREGVDNEQFF; DNA: TGTGCCAGCAGTTTGTGGGGATTTAGGGAGGGGGTGGATAATGAGCAGTTCTTC
J: TRBJ2-7; V: TRBV27; size: NA; D: TRBD1; CDR3: CASSRTGGTYEQYF; DNA: TGTGCCAGCAGCCGGACAGGGGGTACGTACGAGCAGTACTTC
J: TRBJ2-5; V: TRBV30; size: NA; D: TRBD2; CDR3: CAWRGLAGGETQYF; DNA: TGTGCCTGGAGGGGACTAGCGGGAGGAGAGACCCAGTACTTC
J: TRBJ1-2; V: TRBV12-3/TRBV12-4; size: NA; D: NA; CDR3: CASTTTNNYGYTF; DNA: TGTGCCAGCACAACGACGAATAACTATGGCTACACCTTC
J: TRBJ1-3; V: TRBV7-2; size: many; D: NA; CDR3: CASSLGEAESIYF; DNA: TGTGCCAGCAGCTTAGGCGAGGCAGAGTCCATATATTTT
J: TRBJ2-1; V: TRBV29-1; size: NA; D: NA; CDR3: CSVDQPDPRAYNEQFF; DNA: TGCAGCGTTGACCAACCCGACCCTAGGGCCTACAATGAGCAGTTCTTC
J: TRBJ2-3; V: TRBV7-9; size: NA; D: NA; CDR3: CASSLDLGSQETQYF; DNA: TGTGCCAGCAGCTTAGACTTGGGTTCCCAGGAGACGCAGTATTTT
J: TRBJ1-3; V: TRBV7-2; size: many; D: NA; CDR3: CASSYFPTDSGNTIYF; DNA: TGTGCCAGCAGCTACTTTCCTACAGACTCTGGAAACACCATATATTTT
J: TRBJ1-2; V: TRBV10-3; size: NA; D: NA; CDR3: CATTSGDGYTF; DNA: TGTGCCACCACCTCCGGCGATGGCTACACCTTC
J: TRBJ2-7; V: TRBV7-6; size: many; D: TRBD2; CDR3: CASSDTATSGRLNEQYF; DNA: TGTGCCAGCAGCGACACCGCCACTAGCGGGAGGTTGAACGAGCAGTACTTC
J: TRBJ2-1; V: TRBV7-2; size: NA; D: TRBD2; CDR3: CASRRTSFENEQFF; DNA: TGTGCCAGCAGGCGGACTAGCTTCGAAAATGAGCAGTTCTTC
J: TRBJ2-4; V: TRBV12-3/TRBV12-4; size: few; D: TRBD2; CDR3: CASSSPSGAKNIQYF; DNA: TGTGCCAGCAGTTCCCCTAGCGGGGCCAAAAACATTCAGTACTTC
J: TRBJ1-2; V: TRBV4-2; size: many; D: NA; CDR3: CASSQAGYGYTF; DNA: TGTGCCAGCAGCCAAGCAGGCTATGGCTACACCTTC
J: TRBJ2-7; V: TRBV15; size: NA; D: NA; CDR3: CATSRVPTGRFDEQYF; DNA: TGTGCCACCAGCAGAGTCCCCACAGGGAGATTCGACGAGCAGTACTTC
J: TRBJ1-2; V: TRBV19; size: many; D: TRBD1; CDR3: CASSTSTGDYGYTF; DNA: TGTGCCAGTAGTACGTCGACAGGGGATTATGGCTACACCTTC
J: TRBJ1-1; V: TRBV20-1; size: few; D: NA; CDR3: CSARDGGDTEAFF; DNA: TGCAGTGCTAGAGATGGGGGGGACACTGAAGCTTTCTTT
J: TRBJ1-1; V: TRBV30; size: few; D: NA; CDR3: CAWSVRGNTEAFF; DNA: TGTGCCTGGAGTGTTAGGGGGAACACTGAAGCTTTCTTT
J: TRBJ2-3; V: TRBV7-8; size: many; D: NA; CDR3: CASSLTDTQYF; DNA: TGTGCCAGCAGCTTAACAGATACGCAGTATTTT
J: TRBJ1-6; V: TRBV28; size: NA; D: NA; CDR3: CASSAPQASSYNSPLHF; DNA: TGTGCCAGCAGTGCCCCACAGGCGAGCTCCTATAATTCACCCCTCCACTTT
J: TRBJ2-5; V: TRBV18; size: few; D: NA; CDR3: CASSPIVGETQYF; DNA: TGTGCCAGCTCACCAATCGTGGGGGAGACCCAGTACTTC
J: TRBJ1-4; V: TRBV7-2; size: NA; D: TRBD1; CDR3: CASSRTGSYGEKLFF; DNA: TGTGCCAGCAGTCGGACAGGATCATACGGGGAAAAACTGTTTTTT
J: TRBJ1-5; V: TRBV12-3/TRBV12-4; size: few; D: TRBD1; CDR3: CASSAWTGGESNQPQHF; DNA: TGTGCCAGCAGTGCCTGGACAGGGGGCGAGAGCAATCAGCCCCAGCATTTT
J: TRBJ2-3; V: TRBV6-6; size: NA; D: TRBD2; CDR3: CASSVGTSGRTDTQYF; DNA: TGTGCCAGCAGCGTCGGGACTAGCGGGAGGACAGATACGCAGTATTTT
J: TRBJ1-5; V: TRBV28; size: once; D: NA; CDR3: CASSFGSNQHQHF; DNA: TGTGCCAGCAGTTTTGGTAGCAATCAGCACCAGCATTTT
J: TRBJ2-1; V: TRBV4-1; size: NA; D: TRBD1; CDR3: CASSQGQGGTSGGNEQFF; DNA: TGCGCCAGCAGCCAGGGACAGGGGGGAACGAGCGGCGGCAATGAGCAGTTCTTC
J: TRBJ2-1; V: TRBV5-1; size: few; D: TRBD2; CDR3: CASSLSGNLYNEQFF; DNA: TGCGCCAGCAGCCTTAGCGGGAATCTCTACAATGAGCAGTTCTTC
J: TRBJ1-2; V: TRBV10-2; size: NA; D: TRBD1; CDR3: CASSESGQGHYGYTF; DNA: TGCGCCAGCAGTGAGTCGGGACAGGGGCACTATGGCTACACCTTC